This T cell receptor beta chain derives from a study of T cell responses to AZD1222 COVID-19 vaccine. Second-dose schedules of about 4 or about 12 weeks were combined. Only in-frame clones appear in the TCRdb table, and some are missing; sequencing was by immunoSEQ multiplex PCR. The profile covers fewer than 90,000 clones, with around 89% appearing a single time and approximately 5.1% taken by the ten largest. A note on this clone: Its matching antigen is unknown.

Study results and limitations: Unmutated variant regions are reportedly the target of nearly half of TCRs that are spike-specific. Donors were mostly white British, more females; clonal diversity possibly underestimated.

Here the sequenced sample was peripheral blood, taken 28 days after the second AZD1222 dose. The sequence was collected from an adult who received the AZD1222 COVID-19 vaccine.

Here the CDR3 reads CASSGVGRGETQYF. The CDR3 DNA sequence: TGTGCCAGCAGTGGAGTCGGGAGGGGAGAGACCCAGTACTTC. The V call is TRBV6-2 or TRBV6-3, the J call TRBJ2-5; 8 nucleotides align to TRBD2. Germline lookup yields CDR1 MNHEY and CDR2 SVGEGT. The CDR3 covers 14 residues. The J segment lost 4 bases and the V segment lost 5 bases, leaving 6 bases of the junction unmatched.